These T cell receptor beta chains were read from a single sample in a study of T cells after posttransplantation cyclophosphamide. Clones were read by immunoSEQ multiplex PCR, and TCRdb kept only the in-frame ones, dropping some. The sample yields tens of thousands of clones, 85% to 90% seen once. The sample was PBMCs. The receptors were sampled from a woman in her 40s with a blood cancer, CMV-positive, and with a related stem cell donor. Both conserved end residues are part of each CDR3. Each record gives: J gene, D gene, V gene, clone size, CDR3 protein, CDR3 DNA. The D gene is left open where the match is weak. The size of a clone is reported for some rows only, either as once, few or many, or as a class for expanded clones.

>TRBJ1-2|NA|TRBV5-1|once
CASSRDTNYGYTF
TGCGCCAGCAGTCGAGACACCAACTATGGCTACACCTTC
>TRBJ2-2|TRBD1|TRBV10-3|NA
CAITDRGRNTGELFF
TGTGCCATCACCGACAGGGGGCGCAACACCGGGGAGCTGTTTTTT
>TRBJ2-7|NA|TRBV27|NA
CASGRGFSYEQYF
TGTGCCAGCGGCAGGGGTTTCTCCTACGAGCAGTACTTC
>TRBJ1-3|NA|TRBV18|NA
CASSPLAPQAISGNTIYF
TGTGCCAGCTCACCACTGGCACCTCAGGCTATATCTGGAAACACCATATATTTT
>TRBJ2-5|NA|TRBV11-2|few
CASSRTTFSMETQYF
TGTGCCAGCAGCCGCACGACCTTTAGCATGGAGACCCAGTACTTC
>TRBJ1-3|NA|TRBV9|NA
CASSVAEGGGGNTIYF
TGTGCCAGCAGCGTAGCTGAGGGTGGAGGTGGAAACACCATATATTTT
>TRBJ2-7|TRBD1|TRBV13|NA
CASSPETGGDFSYEQYF
TGTGCCAGCAGCCCGGAGACAGGGGGAGATTTTTCTTACGAGCAGTACTTC
>TRBJ2-2|TRBD1|TRBV5-6|NA
CASSSDRARTGELFF
TGTGCCAGCAGCTCCGACAGGGCTAGGACCGGGGAGCTGTTTTTT
>TRBJ2-3|NA|TRBV7-3|NA
CASSLQGSTDTQYF
TGTGCCAGCAGCTTACAGGGGTCCACAGATACGCAGTATTTT
>TRBJ2-3|NA|TRBV5-1|NA
CASSLVAPTDTQYF
TGCGCCAGCAGCTTGGTAGCACCCACAGATACGCAGTATTTT
>TRBJ2-7|TRBD2|TRBV9|NA
CASSETGTNYEQYF
TGTGCCAGCAGCGAGACCGGGACTAACTACGAGCAGTACTTC
>TRBJ1-1|TRBD1|TRBV10-2|NA
CASSDRQGGMNTEAFF
TGCGCCAGCAGCGATCGACAGGGGGGGATGAACACTGAAGCTTTCTTT
>TRBJ2-3|NA|TRBV25-1|NA
CASRHRELDTQYF
TGTGCCAGCAGACACAGGGAATTAGATACGCAGTATTTT
>TRBJ2-7|TRBD1|TRBV5-1|NA
CASREGTGSYEQYF
TGCGCCAGCAGAGAAGGGACAGGGTCCTACGAGCAGTACTTC
>TRBJ1-2|TRBD1|TRBV6-1|NA
CASSEAETGANGYTF
TGTGCCAGCAGTGAAGCGGAGACAGGGGCTAATGGCTACACCTTC
>TRBJ1-6|TRBD1|TRBV6-1|NA
CASSGDREASPLHF
TGTGCCAGCAGTGGTGACAGGGAGGCCTCACCCCTCCACTTT
>TRBJ1-4|NA|TRBV6-6|once
CASSYGTLGTNEKLFF
TGTGCCAGCAGTTACGGGACACTAGGAACTAATGAAAAACTGTTTTTT
>TRBJ1-1|NA|TRBV7-9|few
CASSRGMNTEAFF
TGTGCCAGCAGCAGGGGGATGAACACTGAAGCTTTCTTT
>TRBJ1-1|TRBD1|TRBV7-9|few
CASSLFGTGNTEAFF
TGTGCCAGCAGCTTATTTGGGACAGGGAACACTGAAGCTTTCTTT
>TRBJ1-3|NA|TRBV7-2|NA
CASRGLVAGNTIYF
TGTGCCAGCAGGGGCTTGGTTGCTGGAAACACCATATATTTT
>TRBJ2-5|TRBD1|TRBV7-2|NA
CASSFPGQGGETQYF
TGTGCCAGCAGTTTCCCGGGACAGGGAGGGGAGACCCAGTACTTC
>TRBJ2-7|TRBD1|TRBV19|NA
CASIPGTGPYEQYF
TGTGCCAGTATTCCCGGGACAGGGCCCTACGAGCAGTACTTC
>TRBJ2-5|TRBD2|TRBV2|NA
CASGEGRETQYF
TGTGCCAGCGGGGAGGGTCGAGAGACCCAGTACTTC
>TRBJ1-2|TRBD1|TRBV6-4|NA
CASSASARGRGYGYTF
TGTGCCAGCAGTGCGTCGGCCAGGGGGCGAGGCTATGGCTACACCTTC
>TRBJ2-1|TRBD1|TRBV27|NA
CASSPGTGNTNEQFF
TGTGCCAGCAGTCCCGGGACAGGAAACACCAATGAGCAGTTCTTC
>TRBJ2-7|TRBD1|TRBV2|NA
CASSVPGQGYSYEQYF
TGTGCCAGCAGTGTCCCCGGACAGGGATATTCCTACGAGCAGTACTTC
>TRBJ2-7|TRBD1|TRBV7-2|NA
CASSRDRVAYEQYF
TGTGCCAGCAGCCGAGACAGGGTAGCCTACGAGCAGTACTTC
>TRBJ2-2|NA|TRBV19|NA
CASTIGGSTGELFF
TGTGCCAGTACTATCGGGGGAAGTACCGGGGAGCTGTTTTTT
>TRBJ1-5|NA|TRBV6-5|NA
CASSSSTTTQHF
TGTGCCAGCAGTTCCTCAACAACGACCCAGCATTTT
>TRBJ1-2|NA|TRBV28|NA
CASSTARGNYGYTF
TGTGCCAGCAGCACCGCCAGGGGAAACTATGGCTACACCTTC
>TRBJ2-7|NA|TRBV6-1|NA
CASNRRSSYEQYF
TGTGCCAGCAACCGAAGGAGCTCCTACGAGCAGTACTTC
>TRBJ2-7|NA|TRBV18|NA
CASSPRPPEQYF
TGTGCCAGCTCACCCAGGCCCCCCGAGCAGTACTTC
>TRBJ2-3|TRBD1|TRBV4-2|once
CASSQGGGGRTDTQYF
TGTGCCAGCAGCCAAGGAGGGGGCGGAAGGACAGATACGCAGTATTTT
>TRBJ2-7|NA|TRBV5-1|NA
CASSGGSSEQYF
TGCGCCAGCAGCGGCGGAAGCAGCGAGCAGTACTTC
>TRBJ1-5|NA|TRBV18|NA
CASSLSSLDQPQHF
TGTGCCAGCTCCCTTAGTTCTTTGGATCAGCCCCAGCATTTT
>TRBJ2-7|TRBD1|TRBV2|NA
CASRPDRADEQYF
TGTGCCAGCAGGCCCGACAGGGCGGACGAGCAGTACTTC
>TRBJ1-2|TRBD1|TRBV4-3|NA
CASSQERTGVSYGYTF
TGCGCCAGCAGCCAAGAGAGGACAGGGGTAAGCTATGGCTACACCTTC
>TRBJ1-2|TRBD1|TRBV28|NA
CASSSGGLYYGYTF
TGTGCCAGCTCCTCAGGGGGTCTCTACTATGGCTACACCTTC
>TRBJ2-2|TRBD2|TRBV6-1|once
CASSESAGGLNTGELFF
TGTGCCAGCAGTGAAAGTGCGGGGGGGCTGAACACCGGGGAGCTGTTTTTT
>TRBJ2-7|NA|TRBV5-1|NA
CASSLGYSTLEQYF
TGCGCCAGCAGCTTGGGGTACTCAACTCTCGAGCAGTACTTC
>TRBJ2-7|NA|TRBV19|NA
CASSIFPAGETYEQYF
TGTGCCAGTAGTATCTTCCCAGCAGGGGAGACCTACGAGCAGTACTTC
>TRBJ2-1|TRBD1|TRBV9|NA
CASSTPGQGRNEQFF
TGTGCCAGCAGCACGCCGGGACAGGGTCGGAATGAGCAGTTCTTC